This entry concerns a single T cell receptor beta chain. This clonotype was found many times. No cognate antigen has been identified for it. No much larger clonotype is one base removed from it; base qualities were not supplied. Trimmed from V: 4 bases; trimmed from J: 3 bases; junction bases lacking a gene match: 7. The CDR3 numbers 14 residues from cysteine through phenylalanine. The kept DNA is CDR3 alone, 42 bases in frame from the first base. Taken from the germline V gene, the CDR1 and CDR2 loops are SQVTM and ANQGSEA. Library construction relied on 5' RACE. The instrument given in TCRdb is Illumina HiSeq 2500. The second PCR ran for roughly 7 to 12 cycles and used a J-beta primer mix along with a sample-barcoded 5' primer. Each TCR beta cDNA molecule received a unique molecular identifier from a template-switch 5' adaptor carrying 12 random nucleotides. Each sample yielded at least 2.5 million CDR3-containing paired-end reads. The Mint cDNA synthesis kit, primed by a TRBC-specific oligonucleotide, was used to synthesize first-strand cDNA from all RNA. Following uracil-DNA glycosylase treatment, all cDNA underwent a first 18-cycle PCR with the universal primers M1SS and BC2_uni_R. On the authors' methods: Each sample was normalized by randomly selecting 1 million high-quality reads, each carrying a distinct molecular identifier. Instead of being binned into consensus sequences, reads that shared molecular identifiers were thrown out. MiTCR, set to a Q25 quality threshold and the strictest error-elimination algorithm, was used for CDR3 identification, clonotype clustering and error correction. A nonparametric unseen species model with Euler transformation was used to estimate lower-bound total TCR beta diversity. The raw public data were reprocessed by TCRdb itself: fastp quality trimming at Q25, MiXCR clonotype calling, in-frame beta chains only. One record per CDR3 amino acid sequence lists the most common genes and DNA. TCRdb, rather than the study authors, made the V and J calls. For this sample there are more than 1 million distinct CDR3 sequences; roughly 45% appear just once. 18% of the sample is taken by the ten largest.

Donors were 39 systemically healthy Caucasian individuals from Russia aged 6 to 90 years. Each donor gave ten milliliters of peripheral blood, drawn into EDTA-treated Vacutainer tubes. Ficoll-Paque density-gradient centrifugation was used to isolate PBMCs, with at least 6.5 million per sample. Trizol reagent was used to extract total RNA from PBMCs, with at least 5 micrograms per sample. For every donor, flow cytometry on a PBMC aliquot measured the percentage of naive CD45RAhigh/CD27high T cells. The sample is drawn from a study of blood T cells in healthy people across ages (dated by TCRdb to about 2015). About the full investigation: Template switching captured roughly one uniquely barcoded TCR beta cDNA molecule per two T cells in model experiments. Age-related changes in TCR beta repertoire diversity were measured in the study by deep sequencing normalized with unique cDNA molecular identifiers. Donors were grouped into four age groups: young (average 16 years), middle-aged (39), aged (roughly 62) and long-lived (about 90). To avoid experimental bias, donors of different ages were randomly spread across the sequencing lanes. The study analyzed two additional independent replicas of 1 million unique cDNA reads from the same blood draw for two donors, one aged 18 to 30 and one aged 80 or older. Overall study results and their limits: There was a strong correlation between observed TCR beta diversity and the percentage of naive T cells measured by flow cytometry. As age increased, observed TCR beta diversity per million T cells dropped in a roughly linear way, and a significant reduction was already evident by age about 36. Because profiling used bulk unsorted PBMCs, naive and antigen-experienced compartments could not be compared conclusively. Estimates of total diversity based on one million sequenced T cells were regarded as lower bounds and as underestimates. Because donor CMV infection status was unknown, age-related changes in expanded clonotypes were potentially confounded. The long-lived group showed more naive CD4+ T cells, fewer expanded clones and increased TCR diversity than the aged group, suggesting age selection.

Input material: blood. The receptor's source is a woman in her sixties or seventies in good health. Rearrangement joined TRBV29-1 to TRBJ2-7, with 9 bases matching TRBD2. The CDR3 amino acid sequence is: CSVGETSGVYEQYF. In nucleotides, the sequence is TGCAGCGTTGGAGAGACTAGCGGCGTCTACGAGCAGTACTTC.